This T cell receptor beta chain was captured by sequencing in a study of shared clonotypes between healthy human individuals. Assay execution proceeded at the deep level. The protocol was immunoSEQ multiplex PCR, while the TCRdb copy is restricted to in-frame clones and leaves out a portion. Of about a million clones listed, approximately 80% are singletons. The CDR3 runs to 12 residues. The germline V gene encodes CDR1 MNHNS and CDR2 SASEGT. Trimming pared 6 bases from V and 7 bases from J, leaving 10 bases between. In its sample, this clone was seen once. Material: memory CD4+ T cells from PBMCs. Subset given: CD45RA-negative fraction. This TCR derives from a man between 18 and 35 years old in good health. Some clones in this sample may be carry-over from other donors' samples. The V and J genes are TRBV6-1 and TRBJ2-1; D perhaps matches TRBD2 (5 bases). For the CDR3, the DNA is TGTGCCAGCAGGTCTTGGGAGAATGAGCAGTTCTTC. Translating gives CASRSWENEQFF.